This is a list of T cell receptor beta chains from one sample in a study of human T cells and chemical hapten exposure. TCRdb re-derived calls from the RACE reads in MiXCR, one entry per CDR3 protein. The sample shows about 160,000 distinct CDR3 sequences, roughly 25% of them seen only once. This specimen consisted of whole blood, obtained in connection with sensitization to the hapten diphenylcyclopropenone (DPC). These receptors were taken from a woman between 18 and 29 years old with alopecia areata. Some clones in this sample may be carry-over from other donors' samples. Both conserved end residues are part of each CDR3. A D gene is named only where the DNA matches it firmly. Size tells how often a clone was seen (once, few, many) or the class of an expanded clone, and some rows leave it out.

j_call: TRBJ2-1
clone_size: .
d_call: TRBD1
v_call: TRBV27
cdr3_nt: TGTGCCAGCAGTCCCCGGGACAGGGGCGATGAGCAGTTCTTC
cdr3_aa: CASSPRDRGDEQFF

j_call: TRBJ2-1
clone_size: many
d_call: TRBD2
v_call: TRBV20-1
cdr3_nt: TGCAGTGCTAGAGGATGGGGGGGGGTTAAGAATGAGCAGTTCTTC
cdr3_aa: CSARGWGGVKNEQFF

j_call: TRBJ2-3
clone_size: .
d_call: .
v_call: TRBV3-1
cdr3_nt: TGTGCCAGCACCCAAACCGTGGGGCAAACGCAGTATTTT
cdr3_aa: CASTQTVGQTQYF

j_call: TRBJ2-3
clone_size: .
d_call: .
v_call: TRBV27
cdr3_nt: TGTGCCAGCAGCTACGGCGGCGGGGGCCCCACAGATACGCAGTATTTT
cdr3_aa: CASSYGGGGPTDTQYF

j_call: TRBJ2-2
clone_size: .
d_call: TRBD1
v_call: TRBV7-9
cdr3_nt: TGTGCCAGCAGCTACCCGGACAGGGCGAACACCGGGGAGCTGTTTTTT
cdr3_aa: CASSYPDRANTGELFF

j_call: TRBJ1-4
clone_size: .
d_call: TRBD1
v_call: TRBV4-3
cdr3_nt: TGCGCCAGCAGCCAAGACAGGGGGCAAGATGAAAAACTGTTTTTT
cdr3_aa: CASSQDRGQDEKLFF

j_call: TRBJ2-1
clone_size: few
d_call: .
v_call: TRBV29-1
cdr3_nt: TGCAGCGTTGAATACCTGGGATTAGGGTTCTTC
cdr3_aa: CSVEYLGLGFF

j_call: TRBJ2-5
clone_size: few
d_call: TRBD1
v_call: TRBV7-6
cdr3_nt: TGTGCCAGCAGCTTAGCCACCGGACAGGGCCAAGAGACCCAGTACTTC
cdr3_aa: CASSLATGQGQETQYF

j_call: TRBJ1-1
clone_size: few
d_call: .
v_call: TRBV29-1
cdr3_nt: TGCAGCGTTGCCTGGACAGAAGCTTTCTTT
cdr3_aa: CSVAWTEAFF

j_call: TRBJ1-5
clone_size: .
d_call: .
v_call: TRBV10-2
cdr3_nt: TGCGCCAGCAGTGAGTCTGGGGGGAGGAATCAGCCCCAGCATTTT
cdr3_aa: CASSESGGRNQPQHF

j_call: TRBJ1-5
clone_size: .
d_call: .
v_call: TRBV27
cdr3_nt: TGTGCCAGCAGTTTATACGGCCAGCCCCAGCATTTT
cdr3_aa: CASSLYGQPQHF

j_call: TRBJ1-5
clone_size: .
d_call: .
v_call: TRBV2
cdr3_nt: TGTGCCAGCATGGACGGGGAGGGCCAGCCCCAGCATTTT
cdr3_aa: CASMDGEGQPQHF

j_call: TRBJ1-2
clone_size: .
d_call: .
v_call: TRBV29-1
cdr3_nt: TGCAGCGTTGGTGGTAAAGGCTACACCTTC
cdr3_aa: CSVGGKGYTF

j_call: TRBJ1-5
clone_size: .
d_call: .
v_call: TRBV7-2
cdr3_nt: TGTGCCAGCAGCCGAAGGGGTGTAGGACAGCCCCAGCATTTT
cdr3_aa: CASSRRGVGQPQHF

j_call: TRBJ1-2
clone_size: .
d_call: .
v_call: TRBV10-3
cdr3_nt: TGTGCCATCAGTGAGTATGGAGCTAATGGCTACACCTTC
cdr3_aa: CAISEYGANGYTF

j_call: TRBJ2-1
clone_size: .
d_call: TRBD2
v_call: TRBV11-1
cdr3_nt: TGTGCCAGCAGCTCCCAGGCGGGGGAAAGGGCCGGAGGGCAGTTCTTC
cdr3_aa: CASSSQAGERAGGQFF

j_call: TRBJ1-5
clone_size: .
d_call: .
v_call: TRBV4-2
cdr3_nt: TGTGCCAGCAGCCAAGTAACGGGGGACCAGCCCCAGCATTTT
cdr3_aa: CASSQVTGDQPQHF

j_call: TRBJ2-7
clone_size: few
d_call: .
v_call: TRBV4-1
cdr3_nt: TGCGCCAGCAGCCAACCCTGGCAGGGTACCTACGAGCAGTACTTC
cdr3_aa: CASSQPWQGTYEQYF

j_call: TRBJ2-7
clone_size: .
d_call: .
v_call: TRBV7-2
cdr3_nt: TGTGCCAGCAGCTTAGAGGTGGGAGGATCCTACGAGCAGTACTTC
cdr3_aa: CASSLEVGGSYEQYF

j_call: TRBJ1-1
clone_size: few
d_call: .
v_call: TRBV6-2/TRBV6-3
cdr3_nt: TGTGCCAGCAGAGGACTCTACGTTGGGAACACTGAAGCTTTCTTT
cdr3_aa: CASRGLYVGNTEAFF

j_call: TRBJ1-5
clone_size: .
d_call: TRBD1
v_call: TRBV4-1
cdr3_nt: TGCGCCAGCAGCCTGGGACAGGGGTTTAATCAGCCCCAGCATTTT
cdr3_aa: CASSLGQGFNQPQHF

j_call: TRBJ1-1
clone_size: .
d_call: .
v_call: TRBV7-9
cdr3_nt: TGTGCCAGCAGGCGAGGGGGTGGGATGAACACTGAAGCTTTCTTT
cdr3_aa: CASRRGGGMNTEAFF

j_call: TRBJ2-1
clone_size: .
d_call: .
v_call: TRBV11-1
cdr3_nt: TGTGCCAGCAGCTTAATCCGACCTTCACGTACCCACAATGAGCAGTTCTTC
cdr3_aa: CASSLIRPSRTHNEQFF

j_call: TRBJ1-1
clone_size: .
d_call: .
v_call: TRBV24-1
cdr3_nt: TGTGCCACTCAAGGTGGCTTCAGGAAAGGAATCGGGGACACTGAAGCTTTCTTT
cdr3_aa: CATQGGFRKGIGDTEAFF

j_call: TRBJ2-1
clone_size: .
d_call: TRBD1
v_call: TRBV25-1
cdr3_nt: TGTGCCAGCAGCTTACAGGGGGCCAGTCGTCTATCCTACAATGAGCAGTTCTTC
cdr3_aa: CASSLQGASRLSYNEQFF

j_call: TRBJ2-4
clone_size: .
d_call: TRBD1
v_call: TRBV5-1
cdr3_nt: TGCGCCAGCAGTGGAGGGGACAGGGATAACATTCAGTACTTC
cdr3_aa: CASSGGDRDNIQYF

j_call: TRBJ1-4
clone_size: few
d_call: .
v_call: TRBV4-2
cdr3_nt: TGTGCCAGCAGCCAAAGGGGTACCGATGAAAAACTGTTTTTT
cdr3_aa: CASSQRGTDEKLFF

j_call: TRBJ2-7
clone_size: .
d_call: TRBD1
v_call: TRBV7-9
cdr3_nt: TGTGCCAGCAGCGTCCAGGGACAGGGCTACGAGCAGTACTTC
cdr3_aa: CASSVQGQGYEQYF

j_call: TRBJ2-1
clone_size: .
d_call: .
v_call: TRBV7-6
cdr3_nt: TGTGCCAGCAGCTTAGGGCCCGGGACTCCGTCACGGAATGAGCAGTTCTTC
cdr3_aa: CASSLGPGTPSRNEQFF

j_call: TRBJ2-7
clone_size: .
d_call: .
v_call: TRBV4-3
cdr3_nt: TGCGCCAGCAGCCGGACGGAGTGGGACGAGCAGTACTTC
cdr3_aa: CASSRTEWDEQYF

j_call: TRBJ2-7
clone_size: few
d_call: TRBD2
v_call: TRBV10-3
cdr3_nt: TGTGCCATCAGTGTCGGGACTAGCGTCTACGAGCAGTACTTC
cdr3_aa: CAISVGTSVYEQYF